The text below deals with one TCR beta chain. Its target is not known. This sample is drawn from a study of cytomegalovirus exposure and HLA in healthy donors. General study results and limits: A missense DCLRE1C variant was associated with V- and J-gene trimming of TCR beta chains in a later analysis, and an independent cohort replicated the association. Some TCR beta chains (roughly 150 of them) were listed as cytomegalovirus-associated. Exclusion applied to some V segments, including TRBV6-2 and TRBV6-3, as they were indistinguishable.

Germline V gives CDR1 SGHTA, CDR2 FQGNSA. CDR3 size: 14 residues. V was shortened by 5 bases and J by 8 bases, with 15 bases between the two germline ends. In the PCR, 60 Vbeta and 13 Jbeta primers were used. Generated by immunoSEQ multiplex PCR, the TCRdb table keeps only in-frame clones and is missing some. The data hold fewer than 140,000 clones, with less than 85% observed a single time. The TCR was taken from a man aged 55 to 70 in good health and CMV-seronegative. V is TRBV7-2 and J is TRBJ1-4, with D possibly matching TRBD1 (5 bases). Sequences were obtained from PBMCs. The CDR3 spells CASSQTGGREKLFF. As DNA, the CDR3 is TGTGCCAGCAGCCAGACGGGGGGAAGGGAAAAACTGTTTTTT. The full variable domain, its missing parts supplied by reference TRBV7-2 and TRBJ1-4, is GAGVSQSPSNKVTEKGKDVELRCDPISGHTALYWYRQSLGQGLEFLIYFQGNSAPDKSGLPSDRFSAERTGGSVSTLTIQRTQQEDSAVYLCASSQTGGREKLFFGSGTQLSVL.